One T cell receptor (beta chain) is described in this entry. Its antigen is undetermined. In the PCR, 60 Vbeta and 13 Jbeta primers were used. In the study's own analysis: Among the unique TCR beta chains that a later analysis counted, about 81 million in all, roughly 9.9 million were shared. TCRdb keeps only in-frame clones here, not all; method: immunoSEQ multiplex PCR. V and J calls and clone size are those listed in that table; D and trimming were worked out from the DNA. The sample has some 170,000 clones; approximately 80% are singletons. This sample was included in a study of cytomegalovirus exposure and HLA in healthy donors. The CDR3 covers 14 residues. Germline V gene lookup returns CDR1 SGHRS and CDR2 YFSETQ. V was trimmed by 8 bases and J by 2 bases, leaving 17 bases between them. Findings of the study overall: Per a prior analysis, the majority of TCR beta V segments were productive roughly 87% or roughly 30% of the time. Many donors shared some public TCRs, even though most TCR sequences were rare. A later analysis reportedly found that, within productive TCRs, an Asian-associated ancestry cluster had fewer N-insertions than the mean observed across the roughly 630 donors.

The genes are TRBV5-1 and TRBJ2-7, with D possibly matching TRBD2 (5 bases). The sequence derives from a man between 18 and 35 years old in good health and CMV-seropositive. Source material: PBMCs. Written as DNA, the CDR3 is TGCGCCAGTTGTGAGCGGATCGGCGCCTACGAGCAGTACTTC. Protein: CASCERIGAYEQYF.